This TCR beta chain appears in the sequencing data of a study of T cells in Graves' hyperthyroidism and ophthalmopathy. What was amplified from RNA transcripts were TCR beta CDR3 regions. Researchers ran a first-round RT-PCR on the TCR CDR3 using the HTBI primer set. TCRdb processed the multiplex PCR reads anew with MiXCR; each CDR3 protein has one entry. The top ten clones hold around 13% of a sample with 700,000 or so distinct CDR3 sequences, approximately 14% of them seen once. Orbital computed tomography and thyroid ultrasound, together with serum TRAb and thyroxine and clinical symptoms, were used for diagnoses. This clonotype was seen ten or more times. Antigen unknown. Findings and limits, study-wide: The blood repertoire included most of the expanded thyroid clonotypes above 0.001.

The V gene lost 5 bases and the J gene lost 5 bases, with 11 bases spanning the gap. This CDR3 contains 13 residues. The germline CDR1 and CDR2 sequences are SEHNR and FQNEAQ (reference sequence). The J gene is TRBJ2-3, the V gene TRBV7-9; D perhaps matches TRBD1 (5 bases). The clonotype comes from a woman in her forties or fifties with Graves' ophthalmopathy. Material: blood. CDR3 loop: CASSGQGIDTQYF. As DNA, the CDR3 is TGTGCCAGCAGCGGGCAGGGTATAGATACGCAGTATTTT.